This entry lists 13 T cell receptor beta chains sequenced from one sample in a study of cytomegalovirus exposure and HLA in healthy donors. In the PCR, 60 Vbeta and 13 Jbeta primers were used. TCRdb's copy holds only in-frame clones and misses some; the assay was immunoSEQ multiplex PCR. This repertoire shows 110,000 or so clones, more than 70% found once; its top ten account for approximately 16%. The sample taken for sequencing was PBMCs. Source of these receptors: a man aged 45 to 65 in good health and CMV-seropositive.

The J gene is TRBJ1-1, the V gene TRBV5-1, with TRBD1 matching 11 bases. CDR1 SGHRS and CDR2 YFSETQ come from the germline V gene. This CDR3 has 15 amino acids. V shed 4 bases and J 3 bases; nucleotides not matched to a gene: 5. In DNA form, the CDR3 reads TGCGCCAGCAGCGAGTTGGGACAGGGGGACACTGAAGCTTTCTTT. This codes for CASSELGQGDTEAFF. The full variable domain, rest sourced from reference TRBV5-1 and TRBJ1-1, is KAGVTQTPRYLIKTRGQQVTLSCSPISGHRSVSWYQQTPGQGLQFLFEYFSETQRNKGNFPGRFSGRQFSNSRSEMNVSTLELGDSALYLCASSELGQGDTEAFFGQGTRLTVV.

The chain combines TRBV9 with TRBJ1-1, with D possibly matching TRBD1 (5 bases). V lost 0 bases to trimming and J lost 3 bases, with 6 bases between them. The CDR3 has 13 residues. The V gene's germline CDR1 is SGDLS and CDR2 YYNGEE. The CDR3 spells CASSVAGDTEAFF. The CDR3 nucleotides read TGTGCCAGCAGCGTAGCGGGGGACACTGAAGCTTTCTTT.

The genes are TRBV27 and TRBJ1-2; maybe TRBD1 (6 bases). Trimming pared 0 bases from V and 2 bases from J, leaving 13 bases between. The CDR3 sequence is 16 residues long. The V gene's germline CDR1 is MNHEY and CDR2 SMNVEV (reference sequence). CDR3 in amino acids: CASSLSHATGNYGYTF. The CDR3 DNA reads as TGTGCCAGCAGTTTATCGCACGCAACAGGGAACTATGGCTACACCTTC.

The rearrangement links TRBV27 to TRBJ2-1, with a possible D match to TRBD2 (6 bases). Trimming stripped 5 bases from V and 7 bases from J, with 12 bases between. CDR3 size: 13 residues. Looked up from germline, CDR1 is MNHEY and CDR2 is SMNVEV (reference sequence). As DNA, the CDR3 is TGTGCCAGCAGTCGGGAGTCAAAAAATGAGCAGTTCTTC. Translating it yields CASSRESKNEQFF.

In this sample, this clone turned up a few times. The gene calls are TRBV4-1 and TRBJ1-5; D unclear. Germline CDR1 reads MGHRA; CDR2 reads YSYEKL. The CDR3 has 17 residues. Trimming cost V 0 bases and J 3 bases, with 15 bases left between them. CDR3 nucleotide sequence: TGCGCCAGCAGCCAAGAATCGACTGAAAGCGCCAATCAGCCCCAGCATTTT. Translated: CASSQESTESANQPQHF.

The chain links TRBV5-1 to TRBJ2-3, with a possible D match to TRBD2 (6 bases). Deletions cut 5 bases from V and 0 bases from J, with 16 bases between. This CDR3 comprises 16 residues. The germline CDR1 and CDR2 sequences are SGHRS and YFSETQ. CDR3 in amino acids: CASSPPGGASTDTQYF. In DNA form, the CDR3 reads TGCGCCAGCAGTCCCCCCGGCGGGGCGAGCACAGATACGCAGTATTTT.

The rearrangement uses TRBV11-2 and TRBJ2-3; 10 positions match TRBD2. The V gene's germline CDR1 is SGHAT and CDR2 FQNNGV. This CDR3 is 18 amino acids long. With V trimmed by 5 bases and J by 2 bases, 13 bases remained unmatched. The CDR3 protein is CASSGTSGRAQFTDTQYF. In DNA form, the CDR3 reads TGTGCCAGCAGCGGAACGAGCGGGAGGGCCCAATTCACAGATACGCAGTATTTT.

CDR3 bases: TGTGCCAGCAGCCCCTGGCGGGCAACCGCGGGTAACTATGGCTACACCTTC. Translation: CASSPWRATAGNYGYTF. The chain uses TRBV7-9 and TRBJ1-2; no clear D gene. The CDR3 length is 17 residues. Germline V lookup: CDR1 SEHNR, CDR2 FQNEAQ (reference sequence). The V end lost 5 bases, the J end lost 1 base, and 20 bases lay between the germline ends.

The chain is built from TRBV6-6 and TRBJ1-2; D uncertain. From germline, CDR1 is MNHNY and CDR2 SVGAGI (reference sequence). This CDR3 region has 14 residues. Trimming shortened V by 0 bases and J by 2 bases, and 7 bases separated the two germline ends. CDR3 sequence (DNA): TGTGCCAGCAGTTACTCTGAGGCGAACTATGGCTACACCTTC. This translates into CASSYSEANYGYTF.

The chain uses TRBV28 and TRBJ2-3, with 8 bases identical to TRBD1. Per the germline V gene, CDR1 is MDHEN and CDR2 is SYDVKM. The ends lost 5 bases at V and 0 bases at J; junction bases unmatched: 10. The CDR3 has 17 amino acids. Written as DNA, the CDR3 is TGTGCCAGCAGTGAAGGTTCCCGGGACAGGAGCACAGATACGCAGTATTTT. Protein: CASSEGSRDRSTDTQYF.

This clone was seen just once. This chain connects TRBV7-2 to TRBJ1-2; D gene ambiguous. The CDR3 consists of 12 residues. CDR1 is SGHTA and CDR2 is FQGNSA in the germline V gene. With 5 bases removed from V and 9 bases from J, the gap between germline ends came to 13 bases. The chain's CDR3 is CASSPSERSYTF. The CDR3 nucleotides are TGTGCCAGCAGCCCAAGTGAGAGGAGCTACACCTTC.

The chain carries TRBV2 and TRBJ1-1, with TRBD1 as a possible D gene (6 bases). The germline V gene has CDR1 SNHLY and CDR2 FYNNEI. The length of the CDR3 is 13 residues. Trimming removed 6 bases from V and 4 bases from J, with 12 bases in between. The CDR3 bases are TGTGCCAGCAGGATGACAGGCCCCACTGAAGCTTTCTTT. Translation: CASRMTGPTEAFF.

The chain carries TRBV19 and TRBJ2-2; TRBD1 is a possible D gene (6 bases). The CDR3 contains 13 residues. Trimming pared 4 bases from V and 6 bases from J, leaving 9 bases between. Germline V CDR1 and CDR2: LNHDA, SQIVND (reference sequence). The CDR3 bases are TGTGCCAGTAGTACAGGGGTTCCCGGGGAGCTGTTTTTT. Protein product: CASSTGVPGELFF.